Below, 18 T cell receptor beta chains from the same sample are listed, as sequenced in a study of cytomegalovirus exposure and HLA in healthy donors. PCR used 60 Vbeta primers and 13 Jbeta primers. This table comes from immunoSEQ multiplex PCR, and its TCRdb copy is limited to in-frame clones, with some not included. Here the sample spans fewer than 200,000 clones, roughly 79% being singletons. The sequenced sample was PBMCs. Every receptor here comes from a man in his forties in good health and CMV-seropositive.

The chain joins TRBV27 to TRBJ2-2; 7 bases agree with TRBD2. Per germline, CDR1 MNHEY and CDR2 SMNVEV (reference sequence). V lost 8 bases, J lost 3 bases, and 9 bases stayed unmatched. The CDR3 is 15 amino acids. For the CDR3, the DNA is TGTGCCAGCGGCTCGACTAGCAGCTACACCGGGGAGCTGTTTTTT. It specifies CASGSTSSYTGELFF.

The chain carries TRBV2 and TRBJ2-3, with a tentative D call TRBD1 (6 bases). The germline gives CDR1 SNHLY, CDR2 FYNNEI. Trimming took off 8 bases at V and 1 base at J, with 13 bases between the two ends. The CDR3 covers 14 residues. CDR3 sequence reads: CASREGQGTDTQYF. CDR3 sequence (DNA): TGTGCCAGCCGAGAGGGACAAGGCACAGATACGCAGTATTTT. The full variable domain, in which reference TRBV2 and TRBJ2-3 provide the parts outside the CDR3, is EPEVTQTPSHQVTQMGQEVILRCVPISNHLYFYWYRQILGQKVEFLVSFYNNEISEKSEIFDDQFSVERPDGSNFTLKIRSTKLEDSAMYFCASREGQGTDTQYFGPGTRLTVL.

The CDR3 bases are TGCGCCAGCAGCCCGGCAGGGGGGAGGTCAGATACGCAGTATTTT. Protein product: CASSPAGGRSDTQYF. The V and J genes are TRBV5-1 and TRBJ2-3; a weak D match, TRBD1 (7 bases). In germline, CDR1 is SGHRS, CDR2 YFSETQ. V was shortened by 4 bases and J by 4 bases, with 16 bases between the two germline ends. The CDR3 loop spans 15 amino acids.

The gene calls are TRBV6-1 and TRBJ1-1, with TRBD1 matching over 7 bases. The germline gives CDR1 MNHNS, CDR2 SASEGT. CDR3 length: 18 amino acids. V shed 1 base, J shed 0 bases, and the junction held 11 bases outside the gene matches. The CDR3 sequence: CASSEVMGQQYMNTEAFF. The CDR3 bases are TGTGCCAGCAGTGAAGTTATGGGACAGCAATATATGAACACTGAAGCTTTCTTT.

The V gene is TRBV19, the J gene TRBJ1-1, with 7 nucleotides matching TRBD1. Germline V gene sequence: CDR1 LNHDA, CDR2 SQIVND (reference sequence). V was clipped by 7 bases and J by 5 bases; unmatched bases: 10. This CDR3 has 14 residues. Here the CDR3 DNA reads TGTGCCAGTACCCTCACAGGGGCTGCAACTGAAGCTTTCTTT. It yields the protein CASTLTGAATEAFF.

The chain employs TRBV5-4 and TRBJ1-2; 11 bases align to TRBD1. The trim removed 2 bases at V and 6 bases at J, leaving 3 bases unmatched. CDR1 SGHNT and CDR2 YYREEE come from the germline V gene (reference sequence). The CDR3 is 14 amino acids. CDR3 protein: CASSLGGQGDGYTF. DNA of the CDR3: TGTGCCAGCAGCTTAGGGGGACAGGGGGATGGCTACACCTTC.

Comments on this clone: Additional DNA sequences in this sample encode the identical CDR3. The chain carries TRBV9 and TRBJ1-2, with TRBD1 identical over 8 bases. The germline CDR1 and CDR2 sequences are SGDLS and YYNGEE. CDR3 size: 17 residues. V was pared by 0 bases and J by 7 bases, with 14 bases of the junction left unmatched. Here the CDR3 reads CASSVEAQGARVGGYTF. The CDR3 region has the DNA TGTGCCAGCAGCGTAGAGGCCCAGGGGGCGCGAGTCGGTGGCTACACCTTC.

The gene calls are TRBV27 and TRBJ2-7, with TRBD1 matching over 7 bases. CDR3 length equals 17 residues. With 2 bases clipped from V and 3 bases from J, the junction kept 13 bases outside the gene matches. Per germline, CDR1 MNHEY and CDR2 SMNVEV (reference sequence). CDR3 residues: CASSLRGRGSYFYEQYF. CDR3 nucleotides: TGTGCCAGCAGTTTAAGGGGGCGCGGGTCGTATTTCTACGAGCAGTACTTC.

This clone was found a few times. The chain's CDR3 is CASTDLFGTGYEKLFF. The CDR3 DNA reads TGTGCCAGCACCGACCTATTCGGGACAGGGTACGAAAAACTGTTTTTT. This sequence joins TRBV21-1 and TRBJ1-4; the table's TRBD1 call for D was not verified on the DNA. TRBV21-1 is designated a pseudogene. The length of the CDR3 is 16 residues.

The rearrangement uses TRBV9 and TRBJ1-6; 7 bases fit TRBD1. In germline, CDR1 is SGDLS, CDR2 YYNGEE. The CDR3 consists of 16 residues. J gave up 1 base and V 4 bases, and 5 bases lay outside the gene matches. CDR3 region: CASSPGTASYNSPLHF. Written as DNA, the CDR3 is TGTGCCAGCAGCCCAGGGACAGCTTCCTATAATTCACCCCTCCACTTT.

This chain joins TRBV27 and TRBJ2-2; 10 bases map to TRBD2. CDR3 length: 17 residues. Germline V gene data show CDR1 as MNHEY and CDR2 as SMNVEV (reference sequence). V was clipped by 7 bases and J by 0 bases; unmatched bases: 8. The CDR3 loop reads CASKGLAPRANTGELFF. In DNA, the CDR3 is TGTGCCAGCAAGGGACTAGCGCCTCGGGCGAACACCGGGGAGCTGTTTTTT.

The V and J genes are TRBV23-1 and TRBJ2-7; D uncertain. TRBV23-1 is an ORF; its function is uncertain. Between the trimmed V and J ends, which lost 11 bases and 6 bases, there was a span of 23 bases. There are 14 residues in the CDR3. CDR3 in amino acids: CAGRRYSFGTEQYF. The CDR3 coding sequence is TGCGCCGGTCGAAGGTATAGCTTCGGTACCGAGCAGTACTTC.

The chain combines TRBV5-4 with TRBJ2-7; D gene uncertain. This CDR3 region has 13 residues. Germline values: CDR1 SGHNT, CDR2 YYREEE (reference sequence). V lost 4 bases and J 6 bases, leaving 14 bases between the germline ends. This CDR3 is CASSMDPPGEQYF. CDR3 DNA: TGTGCCAGCAGCATGGACCCCCCAGGCGAGCAGTACTTC.

V gene TRBV9 combines with J gene TRBJ2-7, with 8 bases matching TRBD2. The V gene end was trimmed by 6 bases and the J gene end by 4 bases; junction bases not matched to a gene: 3. This CDR3 is 12 amino acids long. Germline CDR1 reads SGDLS; CDR2 reads YYNGEE. The CDR3 here is CASNRGGYEQYF. Here the CDR3 DNA reads TGTGCCAGCAACCGCGGGGGGTACGAGCAGTACTTC.

As to this clone: The germline gene is not matched at one end of the junction; a read error may be the cause. This sequence joins TRBV6-4 and TRBJ1-2; perhaps TRBD1 as D (6 bases). The CDR3 spans 12 residues. Germline loops: CDR1 MRHNA, CDR2 SNTAGT. Here the CDR3 DNA reads TGTGCCAGCAGTGACTTGAATAGGGACACCGTCTTC. This sequence encodes CASSDLNRDTVF.

The genes are TRBV19 and TRBJ1-5; TRBD1 aligns across 7 bases. Germline loops: CDR1 LNHDA, CDR2 SQIVND (reference sequence). This CDR3 spans 14 amino acids. The ends lost 10 bases at V and 0 bases at J; junction bases unmatched: 6. The CDR3 loop reads CATSGTVSNQPQHF. As DNA, the CDR3 is TGTGCCACCTCCGGGACAGTTAGCAATCAGCCCCAGCATTTT.

V gene TRBV7-9 combines with J gene TRBJ2-3; 7 nucleotides agree with TRBD2. The CDR3 contains 15 residues. Per the germline V gene, CDR1 is SEHNR and CDR2 is FQNEAQ (reference sequence). V was pared by 3 bases and J by 1 base, with 4 bases of the junction left unmatched. The CDR3 reads CASSFFLAGTDTQYF. The CDR3 nucleotides read TGTGCCAGCAGCTTTTTCCTAGCGGGCACAGATACGCAGTATTTT.

A few counts support this clone. This chain links TRBV2 with TRBJ2-1, with a possible D match to TRBD2 (5 bases). This CDR3 contains 14 residues. Germline CDR1 SNHLY, CDR2 FYNNEI. V was pared by 4 bases and J by 4 bases, with 11 bases between. CDR3 DNA sequence: TGTGCCAGCAGTGCTCTAGCCCCTTACAATGAGCAGTTCTTC. Its translation is CASSALAPYNEQFF.